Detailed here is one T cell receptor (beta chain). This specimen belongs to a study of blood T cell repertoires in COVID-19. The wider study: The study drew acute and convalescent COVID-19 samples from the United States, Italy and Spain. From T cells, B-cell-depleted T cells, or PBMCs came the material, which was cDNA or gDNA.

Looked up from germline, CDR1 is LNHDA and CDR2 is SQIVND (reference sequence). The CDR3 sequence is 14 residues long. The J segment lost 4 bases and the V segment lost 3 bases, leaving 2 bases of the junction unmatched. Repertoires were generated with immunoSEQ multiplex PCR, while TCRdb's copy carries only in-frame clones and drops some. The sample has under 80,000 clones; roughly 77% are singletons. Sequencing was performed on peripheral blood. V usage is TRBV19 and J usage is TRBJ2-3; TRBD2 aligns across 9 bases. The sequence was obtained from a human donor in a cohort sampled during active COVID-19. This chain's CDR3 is CASSMGLAADTQYF. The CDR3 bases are TGTGCCAGTAGTATGGGACTAGCCGCAGATACGCAGTATTTT.